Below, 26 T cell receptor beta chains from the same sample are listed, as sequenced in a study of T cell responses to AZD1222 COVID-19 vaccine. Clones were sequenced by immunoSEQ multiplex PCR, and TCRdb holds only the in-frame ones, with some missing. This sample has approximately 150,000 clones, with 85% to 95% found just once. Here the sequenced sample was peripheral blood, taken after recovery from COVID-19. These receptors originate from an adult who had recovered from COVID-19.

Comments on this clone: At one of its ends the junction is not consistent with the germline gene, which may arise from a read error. The CDR3 region has the DNA TGTGCCACTAAACCTTTAATTTACAGGGTACGTAGCGATCAGCCCCAGCATTTT. Its protein product is CATKPLIYRVRSDQPQHF. The V gene is TRBV24-1, the J gene TRBJ1-5; D may be TRBD1 (6 bases). Germline CDR1 is KGHDR and CDR2 is SFDVKD. The CDR3 is 18 amino acids.

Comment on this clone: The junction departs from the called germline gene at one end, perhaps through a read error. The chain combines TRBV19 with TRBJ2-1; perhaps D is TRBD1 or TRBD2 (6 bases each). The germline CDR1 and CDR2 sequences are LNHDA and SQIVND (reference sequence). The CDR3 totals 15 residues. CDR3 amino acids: CASRIGGSSYNEQFF. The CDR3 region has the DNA TGTGCCAGTAGAATAGGGGGGAGCTCCTACAATGAGCAGTTCTTC.

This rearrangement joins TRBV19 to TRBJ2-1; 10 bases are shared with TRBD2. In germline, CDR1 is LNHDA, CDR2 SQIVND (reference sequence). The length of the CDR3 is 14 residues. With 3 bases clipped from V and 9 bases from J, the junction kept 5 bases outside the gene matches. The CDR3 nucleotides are TGTGCCAGTAGTATCGTCAGCGGGAGGGGTGAGCAGTTCTTC. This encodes CASSIVSGRGEQFF.

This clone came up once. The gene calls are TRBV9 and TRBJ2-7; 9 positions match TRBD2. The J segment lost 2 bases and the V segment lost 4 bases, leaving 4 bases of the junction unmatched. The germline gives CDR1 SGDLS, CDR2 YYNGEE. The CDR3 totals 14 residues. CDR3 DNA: TGTGCCAGCAGCCCTAGCGGGAATGCCTACGAGCAGTACTTC. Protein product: CASSPSGNAYEQYF.

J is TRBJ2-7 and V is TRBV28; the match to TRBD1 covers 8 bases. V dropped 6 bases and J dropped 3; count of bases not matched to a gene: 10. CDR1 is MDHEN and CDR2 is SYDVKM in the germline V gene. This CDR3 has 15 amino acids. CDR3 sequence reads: CASSATRDRLYEQYF. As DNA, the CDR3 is TGTGCCAGCAGCGCCACCCGGGACAGGCTCTACGAGCAGTACTTC.

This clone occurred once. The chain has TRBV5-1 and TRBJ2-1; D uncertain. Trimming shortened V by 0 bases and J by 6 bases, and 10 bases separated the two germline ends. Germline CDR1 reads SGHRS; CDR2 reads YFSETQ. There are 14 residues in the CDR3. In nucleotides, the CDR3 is TGCGCCAGCAGCTTGGGCCCCTCGAGCAATGAGCAGTTCTTC. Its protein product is CASSLGPSSNEQFF.

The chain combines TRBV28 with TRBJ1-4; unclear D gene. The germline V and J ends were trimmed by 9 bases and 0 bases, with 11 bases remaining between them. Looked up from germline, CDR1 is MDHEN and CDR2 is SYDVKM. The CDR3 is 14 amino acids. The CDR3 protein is CASGESTTNEKLFF. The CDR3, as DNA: TGTGCCAGTGGAGAGAGTACAACTAATGAAAAACTGTTTTTT.

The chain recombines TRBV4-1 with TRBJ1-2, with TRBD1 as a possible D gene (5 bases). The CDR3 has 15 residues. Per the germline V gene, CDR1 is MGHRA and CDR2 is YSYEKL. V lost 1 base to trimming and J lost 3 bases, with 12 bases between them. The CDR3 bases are TGCGCCAGCAGCCAAGGGAGCCAGGGTGACTATGGCTACACCTTC. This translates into CASSQGSQGDYGYTF.

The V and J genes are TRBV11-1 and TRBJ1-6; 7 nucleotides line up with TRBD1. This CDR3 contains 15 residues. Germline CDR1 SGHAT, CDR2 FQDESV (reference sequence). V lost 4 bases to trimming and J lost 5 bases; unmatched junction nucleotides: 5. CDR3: CASSYRGKDNSPLHF. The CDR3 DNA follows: TGTGCCAGCAGCTACAGGGGAAAGGATAATTCACCCCTCCACTTT.

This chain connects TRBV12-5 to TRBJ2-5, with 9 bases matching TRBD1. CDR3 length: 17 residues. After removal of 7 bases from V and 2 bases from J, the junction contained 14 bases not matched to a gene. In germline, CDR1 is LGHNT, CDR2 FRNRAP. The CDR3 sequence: CASAPTGGQPLQETQYF. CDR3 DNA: TGTGCTAGTGCCCCGACAGGGGGGCAACCCTTACAAGAGACCCAGTACTTC.

DNA of the CDR3: TGTGCCAGCAGTGAATGGGAGGGACCCTCTGGAAACACCATATATTTT. Translating gives CASSEWEGPSGNTIYF. The rearrangement joins TRBV25-1 to TRBJ1-3; a weak D match, TRBD1 (5 bases). V was shortened by 1 base and J by 0 bases, with 10 bases between the two germline ends. Per the germline V gene, CDR1 is MGHDK and CDR2 is SYGVNS. The CDR3 is 16 residues long.

The DNA of the CDR3 is TGTGCCATCGAGGGGGGGGGAGACCCCTCCTACGAGCAGTACTTC. It is translated as CAIEGGGDPSYEQYF. V gene TRBV28 combines with J gene TRBJ2-7; possible D gene TRBD2, 7 bases. CDR1 and CDR2 from the germline V gene are MDHEN and SYDVKM. The CDR3 runs to 15 residues. Trimming removed 10 bases at V and 0 bases at J, with 19 bases between.

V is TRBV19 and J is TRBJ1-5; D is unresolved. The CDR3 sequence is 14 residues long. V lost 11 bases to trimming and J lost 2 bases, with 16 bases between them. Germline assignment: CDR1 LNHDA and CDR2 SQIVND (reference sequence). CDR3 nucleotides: TGTGCCGGTTCCGGGCTCGGGGGCAATCAGCCCCAGCATTTT. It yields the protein CAGSGLGGNQPQHF.

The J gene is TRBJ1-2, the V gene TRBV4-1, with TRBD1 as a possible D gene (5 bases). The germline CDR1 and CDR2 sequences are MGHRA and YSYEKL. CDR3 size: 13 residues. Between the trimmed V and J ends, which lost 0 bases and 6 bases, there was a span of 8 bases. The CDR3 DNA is TGCGCCAGCAGCCAAGAGGGGCGGGATGGCTACACCTTC. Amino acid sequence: CASSQEGRDGYTF.

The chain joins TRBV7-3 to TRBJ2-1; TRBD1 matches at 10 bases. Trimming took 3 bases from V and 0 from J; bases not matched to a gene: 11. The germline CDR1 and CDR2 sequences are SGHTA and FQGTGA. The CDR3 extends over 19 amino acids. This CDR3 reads CASSLRSPGQGNSYNEQFF. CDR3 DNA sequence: TGTGCCAGCAGCTTGAGGAGCCCGGGACAGGGGAACTCCTACAATGAGCAGTTCTTC.

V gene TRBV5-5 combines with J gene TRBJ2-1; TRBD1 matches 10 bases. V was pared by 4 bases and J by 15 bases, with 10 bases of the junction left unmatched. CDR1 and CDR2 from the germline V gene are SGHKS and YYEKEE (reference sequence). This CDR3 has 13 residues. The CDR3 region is CASSEVPGQGMFF. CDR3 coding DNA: TGTGCCAGCAGCGAAGTTCCGGGACAGGGGATGTTCTTC. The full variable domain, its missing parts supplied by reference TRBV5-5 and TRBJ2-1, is DAGVTQSPTHLIKTRGQQVTLRCSPISGHKSVSWYQQVLGQGPQFIFQYYEKEERGRGNFPDRFSARQFPNYSSELNVNALLLGDSALYLCASSEVPGQGMFFGPGTRLTVL.

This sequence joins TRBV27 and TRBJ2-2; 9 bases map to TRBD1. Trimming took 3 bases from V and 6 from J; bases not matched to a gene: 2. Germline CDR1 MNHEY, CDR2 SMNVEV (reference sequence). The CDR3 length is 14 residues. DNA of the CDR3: TGTGCCAGCAGTTTGAGACAGGGGGCCGGGGAGCTGTTTTTT. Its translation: CASSLRQGAGELFF.

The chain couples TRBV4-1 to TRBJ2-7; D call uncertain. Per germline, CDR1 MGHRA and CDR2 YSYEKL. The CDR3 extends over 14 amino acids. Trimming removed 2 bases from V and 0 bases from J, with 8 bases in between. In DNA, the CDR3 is TGCGCCAGCAGCCAACGTCCAAGCTCCTACGAGCAGTACTTC. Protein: CASSQRPSSYEQYF.

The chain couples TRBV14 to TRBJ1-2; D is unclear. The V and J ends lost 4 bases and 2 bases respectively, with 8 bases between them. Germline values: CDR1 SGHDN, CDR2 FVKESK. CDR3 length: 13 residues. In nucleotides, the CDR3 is TGTGCCAGCAGCCCTAGTAGGAACTATGGCTACACCTTC. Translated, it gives CASSPSRNYGYTF.

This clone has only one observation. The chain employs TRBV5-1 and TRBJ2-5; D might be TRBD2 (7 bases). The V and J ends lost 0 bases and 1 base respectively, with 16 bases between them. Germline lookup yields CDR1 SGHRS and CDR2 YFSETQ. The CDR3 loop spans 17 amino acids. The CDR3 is CASSLARGAGPQETQYF. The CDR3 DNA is TGCGCCAGCAGCTTGGCCCGGGGGGCGGGGCCCCAAGAGACCCAGTACTTC. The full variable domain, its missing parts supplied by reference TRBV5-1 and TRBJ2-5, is KAGVTQTPRYLIKTRGQQVTLSCSPISGHRSVSWYQQTPGQGLQFLFEYFSETQRNKGNFPGRFSGRQFSNSRSEMNVSTLELGDSALYLCASSLARGAGPQETQYFGPGTRLLVL.

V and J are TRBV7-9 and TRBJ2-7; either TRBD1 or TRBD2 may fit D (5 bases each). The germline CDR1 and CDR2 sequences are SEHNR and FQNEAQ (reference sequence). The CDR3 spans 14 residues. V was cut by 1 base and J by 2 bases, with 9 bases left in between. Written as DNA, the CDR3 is TGTGCCAGCAGCTTAGGGGACGGAACCTACGAGCAGTACTTC. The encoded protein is CASSLGDGTYEQYF.

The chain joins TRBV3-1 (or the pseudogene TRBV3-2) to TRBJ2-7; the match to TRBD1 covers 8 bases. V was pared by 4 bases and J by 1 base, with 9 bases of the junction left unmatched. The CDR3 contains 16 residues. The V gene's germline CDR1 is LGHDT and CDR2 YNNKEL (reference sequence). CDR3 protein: CASSLLGQGRSYEQYF. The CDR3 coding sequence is TGTGCCAGCAGCCTCCTAGGACAGGGCAGATCCTACGAGCAGTACTTC.

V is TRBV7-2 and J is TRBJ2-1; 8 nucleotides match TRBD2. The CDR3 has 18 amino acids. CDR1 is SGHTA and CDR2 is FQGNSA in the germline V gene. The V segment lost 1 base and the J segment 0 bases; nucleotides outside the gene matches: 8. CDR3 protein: CASSLEASGFSSYNEQFF. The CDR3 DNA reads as TGTGCCAGCAGCTTAGAGGCTAGCGGGTTTAGCTCCTACAATGAGCAGTTCTTC.

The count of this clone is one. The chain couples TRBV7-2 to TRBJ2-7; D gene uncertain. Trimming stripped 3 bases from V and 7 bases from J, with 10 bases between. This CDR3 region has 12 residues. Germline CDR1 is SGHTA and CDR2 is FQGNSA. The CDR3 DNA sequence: TGTGCCAGCAGCTTCAAAGGTTTGGAGCAGTACTTC. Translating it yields CASSFKGLEQYF. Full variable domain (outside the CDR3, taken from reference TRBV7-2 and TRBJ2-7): GAGVSQSPSNKVTEKGKDVELRCDPISGHTALYWYRQSLGQGLEFLIYFQGNSAPDKSGLPSDRFSAERTGGSVSTLTIQRTQQEDSAVYLCASSFKGLEQYFGPGTRLTVT.

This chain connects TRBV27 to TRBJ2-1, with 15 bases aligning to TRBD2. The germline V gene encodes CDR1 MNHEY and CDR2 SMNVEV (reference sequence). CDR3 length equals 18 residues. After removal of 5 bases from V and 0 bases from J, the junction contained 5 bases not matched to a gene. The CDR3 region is CASSLGTSGRTSYNEQFF. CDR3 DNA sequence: TGTGCCAGCAGTCTTGGGACTAGCGGGAGGACCTCCTACAATGAGCAGTTCTTC.

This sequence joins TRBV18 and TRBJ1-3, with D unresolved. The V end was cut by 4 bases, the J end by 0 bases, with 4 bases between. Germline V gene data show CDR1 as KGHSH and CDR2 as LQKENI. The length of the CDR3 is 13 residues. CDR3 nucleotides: TGTGCCAGCTCACGGGGCTCTGGAAACACCATATATTTT. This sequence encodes CASSRGSGNTIYF.